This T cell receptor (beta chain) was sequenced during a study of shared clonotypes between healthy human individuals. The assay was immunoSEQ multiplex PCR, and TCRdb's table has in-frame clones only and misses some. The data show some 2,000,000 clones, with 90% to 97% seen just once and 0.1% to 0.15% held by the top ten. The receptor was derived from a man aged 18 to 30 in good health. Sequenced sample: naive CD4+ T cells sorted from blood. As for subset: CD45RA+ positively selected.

In DNA form, the CDR3 reads TGTGCCAGCAGTGATTTCTCATTTCCAGGGGAAGATCAGCCCCAGCATTTT. Protein product: CASSDFSFPGEDQPQHF. This chain connects TRBV6-1 to TRBJ1-5; a possible D gene is TRBD1 (6 bases). V lost 3 bases, J lost 5 bases, and 20 bases lay in between. The CDR3 sequence is 17 residues long. Germline V gives CDR1 MNHNS, CDR2 SASEGT.